This passage covers 11 T cell receptor beta chains from one sample sequenced in a study of CD8 T cells in ankylosing spondylitis. Study-wide findings and caveats: Typical of ankylosing spondylitis blood, it appeared, was a TCR beta motif of several highly homologous variants.

Their cognate antigens are unknown. TCRdb called the 5' RACE reads again in MiXCR, with one record for every CDR3 protein. Among about 460,000 distinct CDR3 sequences, about 5.7% were seen once, and the ten largest hold approximately 3.5%. The sequenced material came from blood, either unsorted or a sorted T cell fraction (not recorded which). The source is a male donor with ankylosing spondylitis.

This clonotype was counted ten times or more. The chain links TRBV6-5 to TRBJ1-2; 7 bases are shared with TRBD1. The ends lost 4 bases at V and 6 bases at J; junction bases unmatched: 8. CDR3 length: 14 amino acids. Germline CDR1 and CDR2: MNHEY and SVGAGI. CDR3 residues: CASSSPGQWNGYTF. CDR3 in DNA: TGTGCCAGCAGTTCCCCGGGACAGTGGAATGGCTACACCTTC.

This clonotype was detected only a few times. The V and J genes are TRBV20-1 and TRBJ2-1, with 9 bases lining up with TRBD2. This CDR3 region has 16 residues. J lost 0 bases, V lost 1 base, and 4 bases had no gene match. Germline V gives CDR1 DFQATT, CDR2 SNEGSKA (reference sequence). The CDR3 loop reads CSARGGGRASYNEQFF. As DNA, the CDR3 is TGCAGTGCTAGAGGGGGCGGGAGGGCCTCCTACAATGAGCAGTTCTTC.

The chain links TRBV4-3 to TRBJ2-1; 10 bases line up with TRBD1. J was trimmed by 5 bases and V by 4 bases; bases with no gene match: 5. There are 15 residues in the CDR3. Germline CDR1 is LGHNA and CDR2 is YSLEER. The CDR3 coding sequence is TGCGCCAGCAGCCCCTGGACAGGGGGGGACAATGAGCAGTTCTTC. This codes for CASSPWTGGDNEQFF.

This clonotype was counted ten times or more. The V and J genes are TRBV20-1 and TRBJ1-2; D uncertain. Germline CDR1 is DFQATT and CDR2 is SNEGSKA (reference sequence). The CDR3 runs to 12 residues. Trimming left V 0 bases short and J 6 bases short, with 8 bases between. The CDR3 coding sequence is TGCAGTGCTAGAGATACGTGGGATGGCTACACCTTC. Its protein is CSARDTWDGYTF.

This clonotype was recorded at least ten times. The rearrangement joins TRBV6-2 or TRBV6-3 to TRBJ2-1, with 7 bases that match TRBD2. The junction had 18 bases not matched to a gene; V was cut back by 8 bases and J by 8 bases. Germline lookup yields CDR1 MNHEY and CDR2 SVGEGT. This CDR3 contains 16 residues. The CDR3 loop reads CASADNRGGVIDEQFF. CDR3 DNA sequence: TGTGCCAGCGCCGACAATAGGGGAGGGGTTATCGATGAGCAGTTCTTC.

This clonotype was observed at least ten times. The CDR3 nucleotides are TGTGCCATCAAGGACAGGAGCTCCTACAATGAGCAGTTCTTC. It specifies CAIKDRSSYNEQFF. The chain recombines TRBV10-3 with TRBJ2-1; TRBD1 matches 7 bases. Trimming at V came to 7 bases and at J to 0 bases, leaving 3 bases not matched to a gene. Germline assignment: CDR1 ENHRY and CDR2 SYGVKD. This CDR3 is 14 amino acids long.

This clonotype has at least ten counts. This chain uses TRBV7-2 with TRBJ2-3; no clear D. Germline-derived CDR1 and CDR2 are SGHTA and FQGNSA. The ends were cut back, 3 bases at V and 2 bases at J, with 6 bases in the middle. The CDR3 is 13 amino acids. CDR3 amino acids: CASSFSVTDTQYF. DNA for the CDR3: TGTGCCAGCAGCTTCTCAGTCACAGATACGCAGTATTTT.

This clonotype was seen ten or more times. This chain uses TRBV10-3 with TRBJ1-4; D gene ambiguous. The length of the CDR3 is 12 residues. V was clipped by 2 bases and J by 8 bases, with 6 bases between them. Germline V lookup: CDR1 ENHRY, CDR2 SYGVKD. Written as DNA, the CDR3 is TGTGCCATCAGTGAGGCAGCGGAAAAACTGTTTTTT. It encodes CAISEAAEKLFF.

This clonotype showed up many times. The chain combines TRBV28 with TRBJ2-7; D not resolved. This CDR3 region has 12 residues. Germline V gives CDR1 MDHEN, CDR2 SYDVKM. Trimming took off 10 bases at V and 2 bases at J, with 12 bases between the two ends. Here the CDR3 DNA reads TGTGCCATCCCGGTAGCTGCCTACGAGCAGTACTTC. This translates into CAIPVAAYEQYF.

This clonotype was seen repeatedly, ten times or more. The rearrangement links TRBV5-1 to TRBJ1-1, with D tentatively TRBD1 (6 bases). The length of the CDR3 is 15 residues. CDR1 is SGHRS and CDR2 is YFSETQ in the germline V gene. Trimming pared 0 bases from V and 0 bases from J, leaving 9 bases between. The CDR3 coding sequence is TGCGCCAGCAGCTTGGGGGGACAACTGAACACTGAAGCTTTCTTT. Protein sequence: CASSLGGQLNTEAFF. The full variable domain, completed using reference TRBV5-1 and TRBJ1-1, is KAGVTQTPRYLIKTRGQQVTLSCSPISGHRSVSWYQQTPGQGLQFLFEYFSETQRNKGNFPGRFSGRQFSNSRSEMNVSTLELGDSALYLCASSLGGQLNTEAFFGQGTRLTVV.

This clonotype was seen many times. This chain uses TRBV7-2 with TRBJ2-7, with D possibly being TRBD2 (5 bases). The CDR3 totals 14 residues. CDR1 is SGHTA and CDR2 is FQGNSA in the germline V gene. Trimming took 1 base from V and 3 from J, leaving 10 bases between them. CDR3: CASSLGGYFYEQYF. The CDR3 DNA reads as TGTGCCAGCAGCTTAGGAGGGTACTTCTACGAGCAGTACTTC.